These T cell receptor beta chains were read from a single sample in a study of cytomegalovirus exposure and HLA in healthy donors. Repertoires were generated with immunoSEQ multiplex PCR, while TCRdb's copy carries only in-frame clones and drops some. The data contain about 170,000 clones, 75% to 85% of them singletons. Sequencing used PBMCs. The receptors were sampled from a female donor in good health and CMV-seronegative. CDR3s include the opening cysteine and the closing phenylalanine or tryptophan. The D gene is left open where the match is weak. Not every row has a clone size; where given, it reads once, few, many or a size class.

cdr3_aa | cdr3_nt | d_call | j_call | v_call | clone_size
CASSRGLAADQETQYF | TGTGCCAGCAGCCGGGGACTAGCGGCAGACCAAGAGACCCAGTACTTC | TRBD2 | TRBJ2-5 | TRBV5-4 | NA
CASSLPGQGPREQYF | TGTGCCAGCAGCTTGCCGGGACAGGGCCCACGCGAGCAGTACTTC | TRBD1 | TRBJ2-7 | TRBV5-4 | NA
CASSPKGPGTGFGSYNEQFF | TGTGCCAGCTCACCTAAGGGTCCCGGGACAGGGTTCGGCTCCTACAATGAGCAGTTCTTC | TRBD1 | TRBJ2-1 | TRBV18 | NA
CASSLEGMVAGGSQFF | TGTGCCAGCAGCTTAGAGGGCATGGTAGCGGGGGGCTCGCAGTTCTTC | TRBD2 | TRBJ2-1 | TRBV7-8 | few
CASSLFLPSGGRETQYF | TGTGCCAGCAGCTTATTCCTTCCTAGCGGGGGGCGAGAGACCCAGTACTTC | TRBD2 | TRBJ2-5 | TRBV7-6 | once
CASSGQENQPQHF | TGTGCCAGCAGTGGACAGGAAAATCAGCCCCAGCATTTT | NA | TRBJ1-5 | TRBV2 | NA
CASKRQKSSLETQYF | TGTGCCAGTAAGAGACAGAAATCCTCCCTAGAGACCCAGTACTTC | NA | TRBJ2-5 | TRBV19 | NA
CAWSAGQGAMNEQFF | TGTGCCTGGAGTGCGGGGCAGGGGGCCATGAATGAGCAGTTCTTC | TRBD1 | TRBJ2-1 | TRBV30 | medium-sized
CASQTARTEAFF | TGTGCCAGCCAGACAGCGAGGACTGAAGCTTTCTTT | NA | TRBJ1-1 | TRBV2 | NA
CASSCLPSGVGNQPQHF | TGTGCCAGCAGCTGCCTTCCATCCGGGGTGGGCAATCAGCCCCAGCATTTT | NA | TRBJ1-5 | TRBV7-9 | NA
CASSPYGTERADTQYF | TGTGCCAGCAGTCCGTACGGGACAGAAAGGGCAGATACGCAGTATTTT | TRBD1 | TRBJ2-3 | TRBV27 | NA
CASSFQGTSTDTQYF | TGTGCCAGCAGTTTTCAGGGCACTAGCACAGATACGCAGTATTTT | NA | TRBJ2-3 | TRBV25-1 | NA
CASSATGGLNVLTF | TGCGCCAGCAGTGCCACAGGGGGGCTCAACGTCCTGACTTTC | TRBD1 | TRBJ2-6 | TRBV10-2 | NA
CASSSLLAASTDTQYF | TGTGCCAGCAGCTCCCTTCTAGCGGCTAGCACAGATACGCAGTATTTT | TRBD2 | TRBJ2-3 | TRBV13 | NA
CASSRGQGGKVDTQYF | TGTGCCAGCAGCAGGGGACAGGGAGGGAAAGTGGATACGCAGTATTTT | TRBD1 | TRBJ2-3 | TRBV5-8 | NA
CASSLKSERNEQFF | TGTGCCAGCAGCTTAAAGTCGGAGAGGAATGAGCAGTTCTTC | NA | TRBJ2-1 | TRBV7-9 | NA
CASRGKRGMDRSGQYF | TGTGCCAGTCGCGGGAAGCGGGGGATGGACCGGTCGGGGCAGTACTTC | TRBD2 | TRBJ2-7 | TRBV19 | NA
CASTSRPSTVSYEQYF | TGTGCCAGCACCTCAAGACCTAGTACGGTGAGCTACGAGCAGTACTTC | NA | TRBJ2-7 | TRBV2 | NA
CASSLKTGGGSGELFF | TGCGCCAGCAGCCTAAAGACAGGGGGCGGAAGCGGGGAGCTGTTTTTT | TRBD1 | TRBJ2-2 | TRBV4-3 | NA
CASSPGLGGDTQYF | TGCGCCAGCAGCCCCGGACTGGGGGGGGATACGCAGTATTTT | TRBD2 | TRBJ2-3 | TRBV5-1 | NA
CASSIRGTSGWNSETQYF | TGTGCCAGTAGTATAAGGGGGACTAGCGGGTGGAACTCAGAGACCCAGTACTTC | TRBD2 | TRBJ2-5 | TRBV19 | NA
CASSFVREKLGTDTQYF | TGTGCCAGCAGTTTTGTGAGGGAAAAATTGGGCACAGATACGCAGTATTTT | NA | TRBJ2-3 | TRBV28 | once
CASSVGQGDRLETQYF | TGTGCCAGCAGCGTAGGGCAGGGGGATCGTTTAGAGACCCAGTACTTC | TRBD1 | TRBJ2-5 | TRBV9 | NA
CASSLGTAYSNQPQHF | TGTGCCAGCAGCTTAGGGACAGCTTATAGCAATCAGCCCCAGCATTTT | NA | TRBJ1-5 | TRBV7-2 | NA
CASSLDSYNEQFF | TGTGCCAGCAGTCTAGACAGTTACAATGAGCAGTTCTTC | NA | TRBJ2-1 | TRBV6-5 | NA
CASSPDNEKLFF | TGTGCCAGCAGCCCAGATAATGAAAAACTGTTTTTT | NA | TRBJ1-4 | TRBV7-9 | few
CASSPGIAAYNEQFF | TGTGCCAGCAGCCCAGGAATAGCGGCCTACAATGAGCAGTTCTTC | NA | TRBJ2-1 | TRBV5-4 | NA
CASSVGGYGTGAQETQYF | TGTGCCAGCAGCGTAGGAGGATATGGGACAGGCGCTCAAGAGACCCAGTACTTC | TRBD1 | TRBJ2-5 | TRBV9 | NA
CASSGGTGAHQPQHF | TGTGCCAGCAGCGGCGGGACAGGGGCTCATCAGCCCCAGCATTTT | TRBD1 | TRBJ1-5 | TRBV7-8 | NA
CASSEYFEAGEQYF | TGTGCCAGCAGTGAATACTTTGAGGCGGGCGAGCAGTACTTC | NA | TRBJ2-7 | TRBV25-1 | NA
CASSETSGRQQYF | TGTGCCAGCAGTGAGACTAGCGGGAGGCAGCAGTACTTC | TRBD2 | TRBJ2-7 | TRBV2 | once
CSSSLTSGSQYF | TGTTCCAGCAGCTTGACTAGCGGATCGCAGTATTTT | TRBD2 | TRBJ2-3 | TRBV7-9 | NA
CATGWGEETQYF | TGTGCCACCGGGTGGGGCGAAGAGACCCAGTACTTC | NA | TRBJ2-5 | TRBV15 | NA
CASSSGTTSDTQYF | TGTGCCAGCAGCAGCGGGACGACCTCCGATACGCAGTATTTT | TRBD2 | TRBJ2-3 | TRBV6-1 | few
CASRVGGSTDTQYF | TGTGCCAGCAGGGTGGGCGGGAGCACAGATACGCAGTATTTT | NA | TRBJ2-3 | TRBV5-4 | NA
CASSFLQRAGSPLHF | TGTGCCAGCAGTTTTTTACAGAGGGCGGGCTCACCCCTCCACTTT | NA | TRBJ1-6 | TRBV27 | NA
CAWSMRSREQYF | TGTGCCTGGAGTATGAGGAGTCGGGAGCAGTACTTC | NA | TRBJ2-7 | TRBV30 | NA
CASSQSRTGLTTDTQYF | TGTGCCAGCAGCCAGAGCCGGACAGGGCTTACCACAGATACGCAGTATTTT | TRBD1 | TRBJ2-3 | TRBV7-3 | NA
CASIMAGANGLTF | TGTGCCAGCATAATGGCTGGGGCCAACGGCCTGACTTTC | NA | TRBJ2-6 | TRBV6-6 | NA
CASRLPGDNEKLFF | TGTGCCAGCAGGCTACCGGGGGATAATGAAAAACTGTTTTTT | NA | TRBJ1-4 | TRBV6-5 | NA
CASSITRGGLTDTQYF | TGTGCCAGTAGTATTACACGCGGGGGACTCACAGATACGCAGTATTTT | TRBD2 | TRBJ2-3 | TRBV19 | NA
CASSQTQTGTIYGYTF | TGTGCCAGCAGCCAAACCCAGACAGGGACAATCTATGGCTACACCTTC | TRBD1 | TRBJ1-2 | TRBV4-2 | NA
CSVSVDFRNNEQFF | TGCAGCGTTTCGGTGGACTTCCGTAACAATGAGCAGTTCTTC | NA | TRBJ2-1 | TRBV29-1 | NA
CASSGTSALSTDTQYF | TGTGCCAGCAGCGGGACTAGCGCTCTTAGCACAGATACGCAGTATTTT | TRBD2 | TRBJ2-3 | TRBV11-1 | NA
CASSVGGGRVNEQYF | TGTGCCAGCAGCGTAGGGGGCGGGAGGGTCAACGAGCAGTACTTC | TRBD2 | TRBJ2-7 | TRBV9 | NA
CASSDNGGGNEQFF | TGTGCCAGCAGTGACAACGGGGGGGGGAATGAGCAGTTCTTC | TRBD2 | TRBJ2-1 | TRBV6-4 | NA
CASSSPGYEQYF | TGTGCCAGCAGCTCTCCCGGCTACGAGCAGTACTTC | NA | TRBJ2-7 | TRBV7-2 | NA
CASSEDGSGTQYF | TGTGCCAGCAGTGAGGATGGGTCTGGGACCCAGTACTTC | NA | TRBJ2-5 | TRBV5-6 | NA
CSPGDLAGYTF | TGTTCCCCGGGGGATCTTGCTGGCTACACCTTC | NA | TRBJ1-2 | TRBV20-1 | NA
CASSVPGAEYGYTF | TGTGCCAGCAGCGTCCCGGGAGCGGAGTATGGCTACACCTTC | NA | TRBJ1-2 | TRBV9 | NA
CASSFREYQETQYF | TGTGCCAGCAGCTTTAGGGAGTACCAAGAGACCCAGTACTTC | NA | TRBJ2-5 | TRBV5-4 | NA
CAIGDRGISGYTF | TGTGCCATCGGTGACAGGGGGATCAGTGGCTACACCTTC | TRBD1 | TRBJ1-2 | TRBV10-3 | NA
CASSYSTGGSYNEQFF | TGTGCCAGCAGTTACTCGACGGGAGGTTCCTACAATGAGCAGTTCTTC | TRBD2 | TRBJ2-1 | TRBV6-6 | NA
CASSQDGARGTEAFF | TGCGCCAGCAGCCAAGATGGTGCAAGGGGCACTGAAGCTTTCTTT | NA | TRBJ1-1 | TRBV4-3 | few
CASSVGPDRGTYGYTF | TGTGCCAGCAGCGTAGGGCCGGACAGGGGGACCTATGGCTACACCTTC | TRBD1 | TRBJ1-2 | TRBV9 | few
CASGHSGSPLDEQYF | TGTGCCAGCGGCCATTCCGGGAGCCCCTTAGACGAGCAGTACTTC | NA | TRBJ2-7 | TRBV4-2 | once
CASTISGGADTQYF | TGCGCCAGCACGATTAGCGGGGGGGCAGATACGCAGTATTTT | TRBD2 | TRBJ2-3 | TRBV5-1 | NA
CASSVDQGSEQYF | TGTGCCAGCAGCGTAGACCAGGGGTCCGAGCAGTACTTC | NA | TRBJ2-7 | TRBV9 | NA